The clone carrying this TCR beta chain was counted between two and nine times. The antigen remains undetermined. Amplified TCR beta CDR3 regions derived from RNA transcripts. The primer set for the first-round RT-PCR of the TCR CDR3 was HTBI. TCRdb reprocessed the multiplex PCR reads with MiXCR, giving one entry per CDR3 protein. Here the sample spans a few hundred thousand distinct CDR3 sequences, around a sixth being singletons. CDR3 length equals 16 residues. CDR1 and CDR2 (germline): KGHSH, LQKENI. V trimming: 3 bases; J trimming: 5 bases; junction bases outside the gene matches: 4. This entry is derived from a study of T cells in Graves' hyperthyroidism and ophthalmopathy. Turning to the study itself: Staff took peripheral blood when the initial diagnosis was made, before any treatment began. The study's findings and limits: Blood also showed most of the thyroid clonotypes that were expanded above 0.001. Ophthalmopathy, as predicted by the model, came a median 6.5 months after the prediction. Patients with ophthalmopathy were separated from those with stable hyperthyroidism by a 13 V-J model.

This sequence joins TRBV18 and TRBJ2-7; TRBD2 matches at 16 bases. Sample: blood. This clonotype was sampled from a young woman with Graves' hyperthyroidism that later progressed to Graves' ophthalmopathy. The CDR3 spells CASSPGLAGGLHEQYF. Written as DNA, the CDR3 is TGTGCCAGCTCACCGGGACTAGCGGGAGGGCTCCACGAGCAGTACTTC.